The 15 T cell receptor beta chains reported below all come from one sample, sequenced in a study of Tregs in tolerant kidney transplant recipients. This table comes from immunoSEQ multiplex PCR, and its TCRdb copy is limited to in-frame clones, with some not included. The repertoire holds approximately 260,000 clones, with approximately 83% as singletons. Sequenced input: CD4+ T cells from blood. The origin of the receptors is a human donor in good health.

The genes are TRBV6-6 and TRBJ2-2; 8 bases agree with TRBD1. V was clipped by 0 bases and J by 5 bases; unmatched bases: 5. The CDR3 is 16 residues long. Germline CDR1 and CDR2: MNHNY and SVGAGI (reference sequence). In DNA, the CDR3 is TGTGCCAGCAGTTACTCGGACAGGGTAGAGACCGGGGAGCTGTTTTTT. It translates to CASSYSDRVETGELFF.

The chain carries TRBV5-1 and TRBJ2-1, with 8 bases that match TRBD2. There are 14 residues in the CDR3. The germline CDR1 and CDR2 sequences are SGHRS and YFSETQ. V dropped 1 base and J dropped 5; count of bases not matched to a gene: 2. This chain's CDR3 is CASSLTSGNNEQFF. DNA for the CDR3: TGCGCCAGCAGCTTGACTAGCGGAAACAATGAGCAGTTCTTC.

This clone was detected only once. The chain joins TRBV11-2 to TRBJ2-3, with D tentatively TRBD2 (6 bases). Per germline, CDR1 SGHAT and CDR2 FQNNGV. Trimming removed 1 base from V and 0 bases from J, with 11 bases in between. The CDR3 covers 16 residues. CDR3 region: CASSLAQLASTDTQYF. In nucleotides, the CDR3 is TGTGCCAGCAGCTTAGCTCAACTAGCTAGCACAGATACGCAGTATTTT.

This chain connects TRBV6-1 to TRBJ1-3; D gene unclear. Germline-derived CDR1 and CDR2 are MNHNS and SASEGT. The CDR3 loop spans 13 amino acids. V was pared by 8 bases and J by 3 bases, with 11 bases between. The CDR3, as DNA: TGTGCCAGCGGCACAGAATTTGGAAACACCATATATTTT. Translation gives CASGTEFGNTIYF.

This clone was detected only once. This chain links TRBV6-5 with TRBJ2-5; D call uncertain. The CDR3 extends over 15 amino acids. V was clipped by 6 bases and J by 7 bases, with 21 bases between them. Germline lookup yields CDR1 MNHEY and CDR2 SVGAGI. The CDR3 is CASRPSELVRGTQYF. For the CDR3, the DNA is TGTGCCAGCAGACCTTCAGAATTGGTCAGAGGGACCCAGTACTTC.

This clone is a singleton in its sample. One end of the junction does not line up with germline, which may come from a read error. The CDR3 reads CASKGQSYTGEPFF. The CDR3 DNA follows: TGTGCCAGCAAGGGCCAGTCCTACACCGGGGAGCCGTTTTTT. The chain carries TRBV6-1 and TRBJ2-2; a possible D gene is TRBD2 (5 bases). Germline V CDR1 and CDR2: MNHNS, SASEGT. The CDR3 has 14 amino acids.

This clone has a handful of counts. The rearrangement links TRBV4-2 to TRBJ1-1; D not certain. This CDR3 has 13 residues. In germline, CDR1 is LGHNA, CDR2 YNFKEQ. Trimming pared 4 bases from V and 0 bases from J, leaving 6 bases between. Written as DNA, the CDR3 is TGTGCCAGCAGCCCCCTGCTGAACACTGAAGCTTTCTTT. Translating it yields CASSPLLNTEAFF.

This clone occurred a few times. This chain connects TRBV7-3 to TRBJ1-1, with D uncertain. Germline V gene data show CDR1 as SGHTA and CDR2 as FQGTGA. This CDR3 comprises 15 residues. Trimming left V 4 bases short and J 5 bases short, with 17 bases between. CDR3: CASSSGPNTPTEAFF. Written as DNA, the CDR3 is TGTGCCAGCAGCTCCGGGCCCAACACCCCAACTGAAGCTTTCTTT.

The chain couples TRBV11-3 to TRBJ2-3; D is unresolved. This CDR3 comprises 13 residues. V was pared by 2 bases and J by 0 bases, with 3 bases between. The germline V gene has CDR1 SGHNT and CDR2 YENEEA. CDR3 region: CASSLPSTDTQYF. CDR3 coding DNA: TGTGCCAGCAGCTTACCTAGCACAGATACGCAGTATTTT.

The CDR3 sequence: CASSSGQANYGYTF. The CDR3 DNA is TGCGCCAGCAGCTCGGGACAGGCCAACTATGGCTACACCTTC. The chain combines TRBV5-1 with TRBJ1-2; 8 bases align to TRBD1. Germline CDR1 reads SGHRS; CDR2 reads YFSETQ. This CDR3 has 14 residues. The V segment lost 3 bases and the J segment 2 bases; nucleotides outside the gene matches: 3.

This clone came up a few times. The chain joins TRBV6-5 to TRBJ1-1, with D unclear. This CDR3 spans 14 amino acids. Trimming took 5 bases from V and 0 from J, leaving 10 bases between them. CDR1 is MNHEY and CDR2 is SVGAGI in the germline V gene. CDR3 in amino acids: CASSPWTVNTEAFF. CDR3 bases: TGTGCCAGCAGTCCGTGGACGGTGAACACTGAAGCTTTCTTT.

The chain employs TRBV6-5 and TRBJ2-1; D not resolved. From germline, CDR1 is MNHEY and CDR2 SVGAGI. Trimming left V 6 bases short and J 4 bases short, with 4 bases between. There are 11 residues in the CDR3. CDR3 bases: TGTGCCAGCAGCCTGTACAATGAGCAGTTCTTC. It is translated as CASSLYNEQFF.

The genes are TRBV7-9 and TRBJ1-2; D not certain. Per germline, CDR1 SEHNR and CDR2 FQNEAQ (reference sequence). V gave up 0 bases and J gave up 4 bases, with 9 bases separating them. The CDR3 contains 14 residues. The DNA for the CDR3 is TGTGCCAGCAGCTTAGCGATTCAGACCTATGGCTACACCTTC. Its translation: CASSLAIQTYGYTF.

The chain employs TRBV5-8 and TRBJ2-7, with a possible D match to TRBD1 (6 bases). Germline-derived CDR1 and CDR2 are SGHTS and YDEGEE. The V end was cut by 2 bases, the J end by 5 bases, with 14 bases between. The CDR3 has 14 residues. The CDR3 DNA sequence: TGTGCCAGCAGCTTCTCGGCAGGGGCGAACGAGCAGTACTTC. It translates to CASSFSAGANEQYF.

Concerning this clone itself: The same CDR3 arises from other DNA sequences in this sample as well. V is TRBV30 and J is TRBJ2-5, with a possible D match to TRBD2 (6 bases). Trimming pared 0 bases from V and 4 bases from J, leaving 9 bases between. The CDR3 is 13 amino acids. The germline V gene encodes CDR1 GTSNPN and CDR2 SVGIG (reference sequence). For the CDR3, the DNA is TGTGCCTGGAGTGTCGGGGGTCGAGAGACCCAGTACTTC. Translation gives CAWSVGGRETQYF.